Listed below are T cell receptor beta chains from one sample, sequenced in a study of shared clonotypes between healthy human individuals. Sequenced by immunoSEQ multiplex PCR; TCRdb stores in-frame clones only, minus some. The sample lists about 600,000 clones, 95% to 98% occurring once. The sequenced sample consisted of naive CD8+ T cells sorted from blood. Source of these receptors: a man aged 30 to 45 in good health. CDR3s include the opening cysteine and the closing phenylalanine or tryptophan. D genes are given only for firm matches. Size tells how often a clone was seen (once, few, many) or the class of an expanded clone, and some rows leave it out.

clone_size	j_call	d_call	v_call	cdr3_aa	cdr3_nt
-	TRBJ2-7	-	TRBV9	CASSVGPGTREQYF	TGTGCCAGCAGCGTAGGGCCCGGGACGAGGGAGCAGTACTTC
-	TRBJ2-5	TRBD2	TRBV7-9	CASSGGLVETQYF	TGTGCCAGCAGCGGGGGACTAGTGGAGACCCAGTACTTC
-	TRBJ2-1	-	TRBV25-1	CASSGTVYNEQFF	TGTGCCAGCAGTGGGACTGTTTACAATGAGCAGTTCTTC
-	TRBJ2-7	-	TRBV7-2	CASRPSGGGYEQYF	TGTGCCAGCAGGCCCTCCGGGGGCGGCTACGAGCAGTACTTC
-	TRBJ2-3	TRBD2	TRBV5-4	CASSLALGLAEGPGTDTQYF	TGTGCCAGCAGCTTGGCCCTAGGACTAGCGGAAGGACCGGGCACAGATACGCAGTATTTT
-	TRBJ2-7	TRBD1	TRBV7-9	CASSLSGQGHASYEQYF	TGTGCCAGCAGCTTATCTGGACAGGGTCACGCCTCCTACGAGCAGTACTTC
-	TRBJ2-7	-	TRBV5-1	CASSWLGSGHEQYF	TGCGCCAGCAGCTGGTTGGGGTCCGGCCACGAGCAGTACTTC
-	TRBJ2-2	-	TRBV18	CASSPPGTGNNGELFF	TGTGCCAGCTCACCACCGGGCACAGGGAACAACGGGGAGCTGTTTTTT
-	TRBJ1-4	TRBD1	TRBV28	CASNKAGGGEKLFF	TGTGCCAGCAACAAAGCGGGAGGGGGCGAAAAACTGTTTTTT
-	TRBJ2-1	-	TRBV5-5	CASSSRVDGSFNEQFF	TGTGCCAGCAGCTCTAGAGTAGACGGTTCTTTCAATGAGCAGTTCTTC
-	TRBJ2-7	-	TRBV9	CASSGDPNHPPYEQYF	TGTGCCAGCAGCGGCGACCCAAACCACCCTCCCTACGAGCAGTACTTC
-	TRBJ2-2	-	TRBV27	CASSFTSNTGELFF	TGTGCCAGCAGTTTTACCTCCAACACCGGGGAGCTGTTTTTT
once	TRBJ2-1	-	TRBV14	CASSLGYYNEQFF	TGTGCCAGCAGCTTAGGGTACTACAATGAGCAGTTCTTC
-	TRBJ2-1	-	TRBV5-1	CASGRWADTNEQFF	TGCGCCAGTGGCCGCTGGGCAGATACCAATGAGCAGTTCTTC
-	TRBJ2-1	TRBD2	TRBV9	CASSYGTTPGLAGVYEQFF	TGTGCCAGCAGTTACGGGACAACCCCGGGACTAGCGGGAGTTTATGAGCAGTTCTTC
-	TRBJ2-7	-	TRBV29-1	CSVESNSYEQYF	TGCAGCGTTGAGTCCAACTCCTACGAGCAGTACTTC
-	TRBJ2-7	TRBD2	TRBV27	CASSLGGGYEQYF	TGTGCCAGCAGTCTCGGGGGGGGCTACGAGCAGTACTTC
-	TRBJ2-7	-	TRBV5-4	CASSLEFTDRGEQYF	TGTGCCAGCAGCTTGGAGTTTACAGATCGGGGCGAGCAGTACTTC
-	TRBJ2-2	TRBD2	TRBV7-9	CASSLKLAGSWTGELFF	TGTGCCAGCAGCTTAAAACTAGCGGGATCGTGGACCGGGGAGCTGTTTTTT
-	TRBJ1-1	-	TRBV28	CASSDNPSQNTEAFF	TGTGCCAGCAGTGATAACCCGAGCCAGAACACTGAAGCTTTCTTT
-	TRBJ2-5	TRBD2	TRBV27	CASSFNSGMYQETQYF	TGTGCCAGCAGTTTCAATAGCGGGATGTACCAAGAGACCCAGTACTTC
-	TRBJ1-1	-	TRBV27	CASSPGSRGSNTEAFF	TGTGCCAGCAGTCCAGGGTCCAGGGGCTCGAACACTGAAGCTTTCTTT
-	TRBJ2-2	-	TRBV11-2	CASSLSLAYTGELFF	TGTGCCAGCAGCTTATCCCTTGCGTACACCGGGGAGCTGTTTTTT
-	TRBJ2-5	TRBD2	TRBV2	CASSPGLAGRETQYF	TGTGCCAGCTCTCCAGGACTAGCGGGCAGAGAGACCCAGTACTTC
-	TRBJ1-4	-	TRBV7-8	CASSADPRGANEKLFF	TGTGCCAGCAGCGCCGACCCGAGGGGGGCGAATGAAAAACTGTTTTTT
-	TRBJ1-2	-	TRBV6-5	CASSYSDSVNGYTF	TGTGCCAGCAGTTACTCGGACAGTGTGAATGGCTACACCTTC
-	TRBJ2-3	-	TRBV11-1	CASSLRRQSSTDTQYF	TGTGCCAGCAGCCTTCGCCGGCAGTCTAGCACAGATACGCAGTATTTT
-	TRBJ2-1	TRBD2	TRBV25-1	CASSEWTSGDNEQFF	TGTGCCAGCAGTGAATGGACTAGCGGGGACAATGAGCAGTTCTTC
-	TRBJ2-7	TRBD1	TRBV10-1	CASSDPGQDSYEQYF	TGCGCCAGCAGTGATCCGGGACAGGACTCCTACGAGCAGTACTTC
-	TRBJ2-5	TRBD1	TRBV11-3	CASSPRDRADETQYF	TGTGCCAGCAGCCCCCGGGACAGGGCGGACGAGACCCAGTACTTC
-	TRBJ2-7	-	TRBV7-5	CARSPTGTSGDSSYFYEQYF	TGTGCCAGAAGCCCGACCGGGACTAGCGGGGACTCCTCCTATTTCTACGAGCAGTACTTC
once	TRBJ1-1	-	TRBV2	CASSEENLNTEAFF	TGTGCCAGCAGTGAGGAGAACTTGAACACTGAAGCTTTCTTT
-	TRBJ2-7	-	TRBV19	CASSSFEAYEQYF	TGTGCCAGTAGTTCCTTTGAGGCCTACGAGCAGTACTTC
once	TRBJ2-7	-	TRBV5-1	CASSLAIEFTYEQYF	TGCGCCAGCAGCTTGGCCATCGAGTTCACCTACGAGCAGTACTTC
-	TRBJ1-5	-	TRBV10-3	CAISPTGLGQPQHF	TGTGCCATCAGCCCAACAGGGTTAGGTCAGCCCCAGCATTTT
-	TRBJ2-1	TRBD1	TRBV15	CATSRTGFDEQFF	TGTGCCACCAGCAGGACAGGGTTCGATGAGCAGTTCTTC
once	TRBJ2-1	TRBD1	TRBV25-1	CASSTGQGIEQFF	TGTGCCAGCAGCACAGGACAGGGTATCGAGCAGTTCTTC
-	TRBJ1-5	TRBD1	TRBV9	CASSVEGQPHQPQHF	TGTGCCAGCAGCGTAGAGGGACAGCCCCATCAGCCCCAGCATTTT
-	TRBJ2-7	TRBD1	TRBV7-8	CASSVTGTGSRFYEQYF	TGTGCCAGCAGCGTCACTGGGACAGGTTCTCGGTTCTACGAGCAGTACTTC